The T cell receptor beta chain under discussion was sequenced for a study of blood T cells in healthy people across ages. Study outcomes and limitations: It was not known whether donors were CMV positive (a possible confounder of expanded clonotype changes).

In regard to this clonotype: The target antigen is unknown.

The CDR3 runs to 15 residues. Germline values: CDR1 SNHLY, CDR2 FYNNEI. The authors ran a second PCR of 7 to 11 cycles using a sample-barcoded 5' primer and a J-beta primer mix. TCRdb processed the 5' RACE reads anew with MiXCR; each CDR3 protein has one entry. The sample has hundreds of thousands of distinct CDR3 sequences, 40% to 50% seen once. For every donor, a draw yielded roughly 10 milliliters of peripheral blood. The chain combines TRBV2 with TRBJ2-4; TRBD2 aligns across 8 bases. Matching the DNA end better, TRBJ2-5 makes the J call doubtful. Sequencing was carried out using blood. This sequence originates from a man aged 60-69 years in good health. DNA for the CDR3: TGTGCCAGCAGTGGGGAGCGGGGGCGGAAAGAGACCCAGTACTTC. It specifies CASSGERGRKETQYF.